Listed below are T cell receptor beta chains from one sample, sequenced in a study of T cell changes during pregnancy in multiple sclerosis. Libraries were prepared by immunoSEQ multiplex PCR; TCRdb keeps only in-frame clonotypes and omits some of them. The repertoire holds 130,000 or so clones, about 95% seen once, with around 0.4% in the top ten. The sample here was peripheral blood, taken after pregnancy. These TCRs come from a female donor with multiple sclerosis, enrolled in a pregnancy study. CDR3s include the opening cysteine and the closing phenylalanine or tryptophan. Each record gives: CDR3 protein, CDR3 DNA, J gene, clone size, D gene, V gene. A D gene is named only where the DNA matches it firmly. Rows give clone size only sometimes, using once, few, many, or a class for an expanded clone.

CDR3 protein: CASSYRGRDYGYTF
CDR3 DNA: TGTGCCAGCAGTTACAGGGGGCGGGACTATGGCTACACCTTC
J gene: TRBJ1-2
clone size: .
D gene: TRBD1
V gene: TRBV28

CDR3 protein: CASSLARAGGNTIYF
CDR3 DNA: TGTGCCAGCAGCTTAGCCAGGGCGGGGGGAAACACCATATATTTT
J gene: TRBJ1-3
clone size: .
D gene: .
V gene: TRBV7-2

CDR3 protein: CATSRGDRLSSGANVLTF
CDR3 DNA: TGTGCCACCAGCAGAGGGGACAGGCTAAGCTCTGGGGCCAACGTCCTGACTTTC
J gene: TRBJ2-6
clone size: .
D gene: TRBD1
V gene: TRBV15

CDR3 protein: CASSLYRELSGANVLTF
CDR3 DNA: TGCGCCAGCAGCCTATACAGGGAGTTGTCTGGGGCCAACGTCCTGACTTTC
J gene: TRBJ2-6
clone size: .
D gene: .
V gene: TRBV5-1

CDR3 protein: CASSLGGTSYEQYF
CDR3 DNA: TGTGCCAGCAGCTTAGGCGGGACCTCCTACGAGCAGTACTTC
J gene: TRBJ2-7
clone size: once
D gene: .
V gene: TRBV7-2

CDR3 protein: CASRGRRSYEQYF
CDR3 DNA: TGTGCCAGCAGGGGGAGGCGCTCCTACGAGCAGTACTTC
J gene: TRBJ2-7
clone size: .
D gene: .
V gene: TRBV27

CDR3 protein: CASSLRGGHLSSYEQYF
CDR3 DNA: TGTGCCAGCAGCTTAAGGGGCGGACACTTAAGCTCCTACGAGCAGTACTTC
J gene: TRBJ2-7
clone size: .
D gene: .
V gene: TRBV7-2

CDR3 protein: CASSGTGAKNIQYF
CDR3 DNA: TGTGCCAGTAGTGGTACAGGGGCCAAAAACATTCAGTACTTC
J gene: TRBJ2-4
clone size: .
D gene: .
V gene: TRBV19

CDR3 protein: CASSRRDRYLYEQYF
CDR3 DNA: TGTGCCAGCAGTCGACGGGACAGGTATTTATACGAGCAGTACTTC
J gene: TRBJ2-7
clone size: .
D gene: TRBD1
V gene: TRBV28

CDR3 protein: CASSVAGRLRGDTDTQYF
CDR3 DNA: TGTGCCAGCAGCGTAGCGGGCCGACTACGCGGGGACACAGATACGCAGTATTTT
J gene: TRBJ2-3
clone size: .
D gene: .
V gene: TRBV9

CDR3 protein: CASSSAVGHPYEQYF
CDR3 DNA: TGTGCCAGCAGTTCCGCAGTGGGACATCCATACGAGCAGTACTTC
J gene: TRBJ2-7
clone size: .
D gene: .
V gene: TRBV28

CDR3 protein: CASRRRGARDTEAFF
CDR3 DNA: TGTGCCAGCCGGAGGCGGGGGGCGCGGGACACTGAAGCTTTCTTT
J gene: TRBJ1-1
clone size: .
D gene: .
V gene: TRBV28

CDR3 protein: CAISTGGDSNQPQHF
CDR3 DNA: TGTGCCATCAGTACAGGGGGAGATAGCAATCAGCCCCAGCATTTT
J gene: TRBJ1-5
clone size: .
D gene: TRBD1
V gene: TRBV10-3

CDR3 protein: CASSLLARQGDTQYF
CDR3 DNA: TGTGCCAGCAGTCTCCTAGCGCGTCAAGGGGATACGCAGTATTTT
J gene: TRBJ2-3
clone size: .
D gene: .
V gene: TRBV27

CDR3 protein: CASHNGASGSSYNEQFF
CDR3 DNA: TGTGCCAGCCACAACGGGGCTAGCGGGAGCTCCTACAATGAGCAGTTCTTC
J gene: TRBJ2-1
clone size: .
D gene: TRBD2
V gene: TRBV27

CDR3 protein: CASSLIIILGQPQHF
CDR3 DNA: TGTGCCAGCAGTTTAATAATAATTCTCGGGCAGCCCCAGCATTTT
J gene: TRBJ1-5
clone size: .
D gene: .
V gene: TRBV28

CDR3 protein: CASSLGDRGEQYF
CDR3 DNA: TGTGCCAGCAGCTTAGGGGATCGGGGAGAGCAGTACTTC
J gene: TRBJ2-7
clone size: .
D gene: .
V gene: TRBV7-2

CDR3 protein: CASSQPAGGPNEQYF
CDR3 DNA: TGTGCCAGCAGTCAACCAGCGGGAGGGCCTAACGAGCAGTACTTC
J gene: TRBJ2-7
clone size: .
D gene: TRBD2
V gene: TRBV2

CDR3 protein: CASSLRTGENQPQHF
CDR3 DNA: TGTGCCAGCAGCTTAAGGACAGGGGAAAATCAGCCCCAGCATTTT
J gene: TRBJ1-5
clone size: once
D gene: TRBD1
V gene: TRBV7-2

CDR3 protein: CSGWTSGYNEQFF
CDR3 DNA: TGCAGCGGATGGACTAGCGGCTACAATGAGCAGTTCTTC
J gene: TRBJ2-1
clone size: few
D gene: TRBD2
V gene: TRBV29-1

CDR3 protein: CASSQDLAGGPIEQFF
CDR3 DNA: TGCGCCAGCAGCCAAGATTTAGCGGGAGGGCCTATTGAGCAGTTCTTC
J gene: TRBJ2-1
clone size: once
D gene: TRBD2
V gene: TRBV4-3